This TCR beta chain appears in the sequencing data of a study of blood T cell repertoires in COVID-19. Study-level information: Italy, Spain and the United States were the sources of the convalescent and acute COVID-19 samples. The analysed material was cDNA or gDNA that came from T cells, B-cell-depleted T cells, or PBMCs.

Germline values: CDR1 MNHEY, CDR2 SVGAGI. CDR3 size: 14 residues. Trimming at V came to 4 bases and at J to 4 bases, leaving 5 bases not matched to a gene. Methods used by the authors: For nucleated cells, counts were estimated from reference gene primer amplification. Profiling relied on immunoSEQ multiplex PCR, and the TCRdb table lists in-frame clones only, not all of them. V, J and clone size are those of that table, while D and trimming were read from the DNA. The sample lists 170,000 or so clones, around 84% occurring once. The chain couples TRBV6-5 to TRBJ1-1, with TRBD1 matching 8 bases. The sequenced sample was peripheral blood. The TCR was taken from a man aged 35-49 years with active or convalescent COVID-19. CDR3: CASSFRGQSTEAFF. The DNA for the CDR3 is TGTGCCAGCAGTTTCAGGGGGCAGAGCACTGAAGCTTTCTTT.